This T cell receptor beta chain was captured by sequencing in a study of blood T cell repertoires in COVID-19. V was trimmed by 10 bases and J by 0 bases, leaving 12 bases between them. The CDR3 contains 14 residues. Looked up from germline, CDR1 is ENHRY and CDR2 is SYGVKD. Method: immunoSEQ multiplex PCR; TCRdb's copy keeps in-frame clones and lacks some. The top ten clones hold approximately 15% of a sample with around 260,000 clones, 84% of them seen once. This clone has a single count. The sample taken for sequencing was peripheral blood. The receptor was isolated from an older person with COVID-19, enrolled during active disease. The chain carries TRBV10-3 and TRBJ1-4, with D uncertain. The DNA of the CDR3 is TGTGCCACCCGCGCCCAACCAACTAATGAAAAACTGTTTTTT. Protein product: CATRAQPTNEKLFF.